One sample yielded the 13 T cell receptor beta chains listed below, sequenced in a study of post-analysis software for immune sequencing data. Study results and limitations: Controls had lower frequencies than patients of about five TRBV segments, which included TRBV5-6, TRBV5-1 and TRBV20-1.

These receptors have no known antigen. Carried by the TCR beta cDNA libraries were unique molecular identifiers. One entry per CDR3 protein, called by TCRdb with MiXCR from the PCR reads. Of over 300,000 distinct CDR3 sequences in the sample, around 37% were seen once. Sequencing used blood. These receptors were taken from a girl aged 10 to 17 with multiple sclerosis.

V and J are TRBV28 and TRBJ1-1, with D uncertain. The V gene lost 5 bases and the J gene lost 8 bases, with 12 bases spanning the gap. Germline CDR1 and CDR2: MDHEN and SYDVKM. The CDR3 runs 12 residues. DNA of the CDR3: TGTGCCAGCAGTCCACGGTTCAGGGAAGCTTTCTTT. Its translation: CASSPRFREAFF.

V usage is TRBV28 and J usage is TRBJ1-1; D is perhaps TRBD1 (5 bases). The CDR3 runs to 14 residues. V was cut by 3 bases and J by 5 bases, with 13 bases left in between. CDR1 and CDR2 (germline): MDHEN, SYDVKM. In DNA form, the CDR3 reads TGTGCCAGCAGTTTGATCAGGGCGGGTACTGAAGCTTTCTTT. Protein sequence: CASSLIRAGTEAFF.

V and J are TRBV7-2 and TRBJ2-1; TRBD1 agrees at 9 bases. The CDR3 spans 15 residues. The V and J ends lost 4 bases and 9 bases, in that order; junction bases with no gene match: 10. Germline CDR1 and CDR2: SGHTA and FQGNSA. Here the CDR3 DNA reads TGTGCCAGCAGCTCCTCTGGGACAGGGAGGGGTGAGCAGTTCTTC. Amino acid sequence: CASSSSGTGRGEQFF.

Concerning this clonotype: A single base separates this from a much larger clone, so it may be a read error. V gene TRBV2 combines with J gene TRBJ2-6; D not resolved. V was pared by 4 bases and J by 1 base, with 5 bases between. Germline-derived CDR1 and CDR2 are SNHLY and FYNNEI. CDR3 length: 14 amino acids. The CDR3 region has the DNA TGTGCCAGCAGTGGAAGATCTGGGGCCAACGTCCTGACTTTC. Its translation is CASSGRSGANVLTF.

The chain links TRBV12-3 or TRBV12-4 to TRBJ1-4, with D possibly TRBD1 on 6 matching bases. Trimming shortened V by 1 base and J by 10 bases, and 13 bases separated the two germline ends. The CDR3 runs to 14 residues. The DNA for the CDR3 is TGTGCCAGCAGTTTAGGGCAGGGGAACGGAAAACTGTTTTTT. Translated, it gives CASSLGQGNGKLFF.

This clonotype was seen only once. The chain employs TRBV6-5 and TRBJ2-5; the D gene is possibly TRBD2 (6 bases). V lost 7 bases, J lost 0 bases, and 12 bases lay in between. This CDR3 region has 14 residues. Per germline, CDR1 MNHEY and CDR2 SVGAGI. CDR3 bases: TGTGCCAGCACCGAGGGACTGTACCAAGAGACCCAGTACTTC. Encoded protein: CASTEGLYQETQYF.

V usage is TRBV7-9 and J usage is TRBJ1-6; TRBD1 agrees at 12 bases. Trimming removed 4 bases from V and 9 bases from J; junction bases left unmatched: 1. In germline, CDR1 is SEHNR, CDR2 FQNEAQ (reference sequence). This CDR3 contains 14 residues. In DNA form, the CDR3 reads TGTGCCAGCAGCTGGGACAGGGGGCCTTCACCCCTCCACTTT. Translation: CASSWDRGPSPLHF.

V usage is TRBV20-1 and J usage is TRBJ2-5, with 9 bases that match TRBD2. Losses at the gene ends were 1 base for V and 1 base for J; bases not matched to a gene: 4. The CDR3 is made up of 15 amino acids. Germline V lookup: CDR1 DFQATT, CDR2 SNEGSKA (reference sequence). The CDR3 nucleotides are TGCAGTGCTAGAGCCATGACTAGCGGCCAAGAGACCCAGTACTTC. This encodes CSARAMTSGQETQYF.

As DNA, the CDR3 is TGTGCCAGCTCACCAAGCGGGGACAATGAGCAGTTCTTC. This codes for CASSPSGDNEQFF. V usage is TRBV18 and J usage is TRBJ2-1; 7 positions match TRBD2. CDR3 size: 13 residues. V shed 2 bases and J 5 bases; nucleotides not matched to a gene: 0. From germline, CDR1 is KGHSH and CDR2 LQKENI.

The rearrangement uses TRBV29-1 and TRBJ2-2; tentatively, D is TRBD2 (7 bases). Germline lookup yields CDR1 SQVTM and CDR2 ANQGSEA. The CDR3 runs 13 residues. V lost 7 bases to trimming and J lost 5 bases, with 14 bases between them. CDR3 in DNA: TGCAGCGGGCGGGGGCGGTTGACCGGGGAGCTGTTTTTT. Residues: CSGRGRLTGELFF.

The table lists this clonotype with a few counts. V and J are TRBV27 and TRBJ2-1; D is possibly TRBD1 (6 bases). Germline V gene lookup returns CDR1 MNHEY and CDR2 SMNVEV (reference sequence). This CDR3 has 16 residues. The V and J ends lost 2 bases and 5 bases respectively, with 16 bases between them. The CDR3 region is CASSLSLGDINNEQFF. The CDR3 bases are TGTGCCAGCAGTTTAAGTTTGGGGGACATTAACAATGAGCAGTTCTTC.

The J gene is TRBJ2-3, the V gene TRBV18; the match to TRBD1 covers 10 bases. There are 14 residues in the CDR3. Germline CDR1 KGHSH, CDR2 LQKENI. V was pared by 6 bases and J by 5 bases, with 5 bases of the junction left unmatched. For the CDR3, the DNA is TGTGCCAGCTCCCTGGGACAGGGGCTAGATACGCAGTATTTT. Translating gives CASSLGQGLDTQYF.

This clonotype appeared a few times. Here the CDR3 DNA reads TGTGCCAGCAGCTTAGGGACAGGGGGTGGTGAAAAACTGTTTTTT. As protein: CASSLGTGGGEKLFF. V usage is TRBV7-2 and J usage is TRBJ1-4; TRBD1 matches at 10 bases. This CDR3 comprises 15 residues. V trimming: 1 base; J trimming: 7 bases; junction bases outside the gene matches: 3. Per the germline V gene, CDR1 is SGHTA and CDR2 is FQGNSA. The full variable domain, in which reference TRBV7-2 and TRBJ1-4 provide the parts outside the CDR3, is GAGVSQSPSNKVTEKGKDVELRCDPISGHTALYWYRQSLGQGLEFLIYFQGNSAPDKSGLPSDRFSAERTGGSVSTLTIQRTQQEDSAVYLCASSLGTGGGEKLFFGSGTQLSVL.